The T cell receptor beta chain under discussion was sequenced for a study of breast tumors, draining lymph nodes, adjacent tissues. Study results and caveats: Compared with basal-like, luminal-like tumors shared significantly more repertoire with nontumor tissue. Tumors had less TCR diversity than lymph nodes, more than nontumor tissue. Findings are consistent with lymph node origin and intratumoral expansion of most tumor T cells. The lymph node origin of tumor T cells was framed as consistent with a hypothesis, not demonstrated.

At least ten counts were recorded for this clonotype. No antigen is known for it. TCRdb processed the multiplex PCR reads anew with MiXCR; each CDR3 protein has one entry. The table has about 270,000 distinct CDR3 sequences, over 25% seen once; the top ten hold around 1.1%. Breast cancer patients provided tissue from their axillary draining lymph nodes. Germline values: CDR1 SGHTA, CDR2 FQGNSA. Trimming stripped 2 bases from V and 0 bases from J, with 2 bases between. This CDR3 has 13 residues. The chain joins TRBV7-2 to TRBJ1-5; no clear D. The sequencing input was axillary lymph node tissue. This clonotype originated in a female donor with breast cancer. Some clones in this sample may be carry-over from other donors' samples. CDR3 sequence: CASSLSSNQPQHF. The CDR3 DNA follows: TGTGCCAGCAGCTTAAGTAGCAATCAGCCCCAGCATTTT.